These 23 T cell receptor beta chains were all obtained from the same sample, sequenced in a study of blood T cell repertoires in COVID-19. Produced via immunoSEQ multiplex PCR; TCRdb's table is partial and in-frame only. This table holds some 250,000 clones, approximately 86% found once. Sequencing was done on a sample of peripheral blood. All receptors come from a woman aged 70-85 years with active or convalescent COVID-19.

The rearrangement links TRBV19 to TRBJ1-5; a possible D gene is TRBD1 (5 bases). The V end was cut by 9 bases, the J end by 4 bases, with 16 bases between. There are 14 residues in the CDR3. Germline V gene lookup returns CDR1 LNHDA and CDR2 SQIVND (reference sequence). Here the CDR3 DNA reads TGTGCCAGCAGAAAGCAGGGTGAGAATCAGCCCCAGCATTTT. Its protein product is CASRKQGENQPQHF.

This clone is a singleton in its sample. The CDR3 sequence is CASSQGQEGSPLHF. The CDR3 bases are TGTGCCAGCAGCCAGGGGCAGGAGGGCTCACCCCTCCACTTT. The V call is TRBV3-1 (or the pseudogene TRBV3-2), the J call TRBJ1-6, with D possibly matching TRBD1 (5 bases). Trimming took 3 bases from V and 10 from J, leaving 13 bases between them. CDR3 length equals 14 residues. Germline CDR1 is LGHDT and CDR2 is YNNKEL (reference sequence).

The rearrangement joins TRBV5-4 to TRBJ1-2; no definite D call. V was shortened by 4 bases and J by 2 bases, with 9 bases between the two germline ends. CDR1 and CDR2 (germline): SGHNT, YYREEE (reference sequence). The CDR3 length is 13 residues. The CDR3 nucleotides read TGTGCCAGCAGCGAAAGGGAGAACTATGGCTACACCTTC. Protein product: CASSERENYGYTF.

The J gene is TRBJ2-1, the V gene TRBV27; 8 bases match TRBD2. Trimming removed 6 bases from V and 4 bases from J; junction bases left unmatched: 8. The CDR3 runs 15 residues. Germline values: CDR1 MNHEY, CDR2 SMNVEV (reference sequence). The DNA of the CDR3 is TGTGCCAGCAGGTTCGGCGGGGGGCCGTACAATGAGCAGTTCTTC. This gives the protein CASRFGGGPYNEQFF.

The rearrangement joins TRBV7-8 to TRBJ2-1; D is undetermined. Germline V gives CDR1 SGHVS, CDR2 FQNEAQ. The CDR3 is 14 residues long. Trimming took 5 bases from V and 4 from J, leaving 12 bases between them. CDR3 coding DNA: TGTGCCAGCAGCCGAGGACCGGGTTACAATGAGCAGTTCTTC. This codes for CASSRGPGYNEQFF.

This rearrangement joins TRBV9 to TRBJ1-2; TRBD1 might be the D (5 bases). V lost 2 bases, J lost 3 bases, and 11 bases lay in between. Germline V gene sequence: CDR1 SGDLS, CDR2 YYNGEE. CDR3 length equals 14 residues. In DNA form, the CDR3 reads TGTGCCAGCAGCGTGGGACCGGGGGACTATGGCTACACCTTC. Translated, it gives CASSVGPGDYGYTF.

This clone was detected once. The chain's CDR3 is CASSISGTGVQETQYF. CDR3 coding DNA: TGTGCCAGTAGTATCTCAGGGACAGGGGTACAAGAGACCCAGTACTTC. This chain connects TRBV19 to TRBJ2-5; 10 bases agree with TRBD1. V trimming: 3 bases; J trimming: 2 bases; junction bases outside the gene matches: 6. CDR1 LNHDA and CDR2 SQIVND come from the germline V gene (reference sequence). This CDR3 comprises 16 residues. Complete variable domain (other parts from reference TRBV19 and TRBJ2-5): DGGITQSPKYLFRKEGQNVTLSCEQNLNHDAMYWYRQDPGQGLRLIYYSQIVNDFQKGDIAEGYSVSREKKESFPLTVTSAQKNPTAFYLCASSISGTGVQETQYFGPGTRLLVL.

The chain links TRBV6-6 to TRBJ2-4, with D unresolved. Germline assignment: CDR1 MNHNY and CDR2 SVGAGI (reference sequence). The CDR3 runs 14 residues. Trimming took 10 bases from V and 1 from J, leaving 14 bases between them. CDR3 in amino acids: CATAAGRAKNIQYF. In DNA form, the CDR3 reads TGTGCCACAGCAGCAGGCCGCGCCAAAAACATTCAGTACTTC.

This rearrangement joins TRBV3-1 (or the pseudogene TRBV3-2) to TRBJ1-5; possible D gene TRBD1, 5 bases. This CDR3 contains 17 residues. The V and J ends lost 1 base and 2 bases respectively, with 15 bases between them. Germline V CDR1 and CDR2: LGHDT, YNNKEL (reference sequence). The DNA of the CDR3 is TGTGCCAGCAGCCAAGGCGCGGCTTTCAGGGGCAATCAGCCCCAGCATTTT. Residues: CASSQGAAFRGNQPQHF.

J is TRBJ1-4 and V is TRBV18; perhaps TRBD1 as D (6 bases). This CDR3 spans 16 amino acids. The germline CDR1 and CDR2 sequences are KGHSH and LQKENI. Trimming took off 3 bases at V and 4 bases at J, with 15 bases between the two ends. The CDR3 is CASSPNLGGSNEKLFF. CDR3 nucleotide sequence: TGTGCCAGCTCACCCAATCTAGGGGGAAGTAATGAAAAACTGTTTTTT.

This clone was counted a few times. This chain joins TRBV10-3 and TRBJ1-1, with 7 nucleotides matching TRBD1. The length of the CDR3 is 13 residues. V was clipped by 4 bases and J by 11 bases; unmatched bases: 10. The germline V gene has CDR1 ENHRY and CDR2 SYGVKD. The CDR3 region has the DNA TGTGCCATCAGTGCCCTGACAGGGAGTGTGGCTTTCTTT. Protein: CAISALTGSVAFF.

This chain joins TRBV2 and TRBJ2-2, with a weak D call TRBD2 (5 bases). The CDR3 spans 15 residues. CDR1 SNHLY and CDR2 FYNNEI come from the germline V gene. Between the trimmed V and J ends, which lost 7 bases and 1 base, there was a span of 13 bases. In DNA form, the CDR3 reads TGTGCCAGCATCAGTTCGGCGGGGAACACCGGGGAGCTGTTTTTT. It codes for CASISSAGNTGELFF.

The V call is TRBV20-1, the J call TRBJ2-7; TRBD2 is a possible D gene (6 bases). Trimming shortened V by 3 bases and J by 3 bases, and 15 bases separated the two germline ends. Germline CDR1 and CDR2: DFQATT and SNEGSKA (reference sequence). This CDR3 comprises 14 residues. The CDR3 DNA sequence: TGCAGTGCTAGTTCCGGTTGGGGGGACTACGAGCAGTACTTC. Translation gives CSASSGWGDYEQYF.

The chain joins TRBV2 to TRBJ1-2; D remains unclear. The CDR3 has 13 amino acids. The V gene's germline CDR1 is SNHLY and CDR2 FYNNEI. Deletions cut 1 base from V and 7 bases from J, with 10 bases between. The CDR3 sequence is CASSEGRVGGYTF. CDR3 sequence (DNA): TGTGCCAGCAGTGAAGGGAGGGTCGGTGGCTACACCTTC.

The genes are TRBV9 and TRBJ2-1, with D perhaps TRBD2 (5 bases). Germline V lookup: CDR1 SGDLS, CDR2 YYNGEE. Trimming removed 3 bases from V and 4 bases from J, with 5 bases in between. The CDR3 totals 12 residues. As DNA, the CDR3 is TGTGCCAGCAGCGGACTATACAATGAGCAGTTCTTC. The encoded protein is CASSGLYNEQFF.

The chain couples TRBV24-1 to TRBJ1-2, with 9 positions matching TRBD1. The CDR3 is 16 residues long. The germline CDR1 and CDR2 sequences are KGHDR and SFDVKD. Trimming took 4 bases from V and 0 from J; bases not matched to a gene: 5. The CDR3 region is CATSDGTGLANYGYTF. CDR3 nucleotide sequence: TGTGCCACCAGTGACGGGACAGGGCTAGCTAACTATGGCTACACCTTC.

To note about this clone: Distinct nucleotide sequences in the sample also encode this CDR3. The chain employs TRBV7-9 and TRBJ1-2; the match to TRBD1 covers 8 bases. The CDR3 loop spans 15 amino acids. V dropped 1 base and J dropped 7; count of bases not matched to a gene: 8. Germline CDR1 and CDR2: SEHNR and FQNEAQ (reference sequence). DNA of the CDR3: TGTGCCAGCAGCTTAGGGTCAGGGGGCGAAGTTGGCTACACCTTC. Its protein is CASSLGSGGEVGYTF.

The V gene is TRBV27, the J gene TRBJ1-3; D is unresolved. The germline V gene has CDR1 MNHEY and CDR2 SMNVEV (reference sequence). The length of the CDR3 is 16 residues. Trimming removed 4 bases at V and 0 bases at J, with 13 bases between. The CDR3 loop is CASSSPPGSSGNTIYF. DNA of the CDR3: TGTGCCAGCAGTTCTCCTCCCGGGAGCTCTGGAAACACCATATATTTT.

The genes are TRBV19 and TRBJ1-4, with a weak D call TRBD1 (6 bases). V was cut by 5 bases and J by 8 bases, with 12 bases left in between. Germline V lookup: CDR1 LNHDA, CDR2 SQIVND (reference sequence). The CDR3 covers 13 residues. The CDR3 sequence: CASSATGREKLFF. CDR3 in DNA: TGTGCCAGTAGTGCTACAGGGAGAGAAAAACTGTTTTTT.

This chain joins TRBV6-5 and TRBJ1-5, with 7 bases lining up with TRBD1. This CDR3 is built from 15 residues. V dropped 6 bases and J dropped 6; count of bases not matched to a gene: 11. Germline V gene sequence: CDR1 MNHEY, CDR2 SVGAGI. CDR3 protein: CASSNQQGLSQPQHF. Here the CDR3 DNA reads TGTGCCAGCAGCAACCAACAGGGGCTAAGTCAGCCCCAGCATTTT.

The gene calls are TRBV3-1 (or the pseudogene TRBV3-2) and TRBJ2-1, with 7 positions matching TRBD1. V lost 4 bases to trimming and J lost 6 bases; unmatched junction nucleotides: 12. The CDR3 has 16 residues. Germline CDR1 and CDR2: LGHDT and YNNKEL (reference sequence). CDR3 loop: CASSPRYTGEGNEQFF. The CDR3 nucleotides read TGTGCCAGCAGCCCAAGGTATACAGGGGAAGGCAATGAGCAGTTCTTC.

The V call is TRBV5-1, the J call TRBJ1-2; 7 bases line up with TRBD1. Germline values: CDR1 SGHRS, CDR2 YFSETQ. V gave up 4 bases and J gave up 5 bases; unmatched junction bases: 11. CDR3 length equals 15 residues. For the CDR3, the DNA is TGCGCCAGCAGCCTTAGCCGACAGGGAGAGTATGGCTACACCTTC. The encoded protein is CASSLSRQGEYGYTF.

This clone has a single count. The genes are TRBV7-9 and TRBJ1-1; 7 bases match TRBD1. Trimming at V came to 3 bases and at J to 4 bases, leaving 5 bases not matched to a gene. The CDR3 spans 14 residues. Germline V gives CDR1 SEHNR, CDR2 FQNEAQ (reference sequence). The CDR3 here is CASSLSTGVTEAFF. The CDR3 nucleotides are TGTGCCAGCAGCTTGTCCACAGGGGTCACTGAAGCTTTCTTT.